The rows below give T cell receptor beta chains drawn from one sample of a study of shared clonotypes between healthy human individuals. Sequencing used immunoSEQ multiplex PCR; TCRdb keeps in-frame clones, though not all of them. The sample includes millions of clones, around nine tenths seen only once; the top ten take around 0.15%. The sample comprised naive CD4+ T cells sorted from blood. Receptors originate from a man younger than 35 in good health. Both conserved end residues are part of each CDR3. Fields, in order: V gene, CDR3 length, clone size, CDR3 protein. Rows may omit the clone size; those that give it use once, few, many or a size class.

TRBV2	13	NA	CASSVDSNTEAFF
TRBV4-1	17	NA	CASSQETSGRRYNEQFF
TRBV18	17	NA	CASSPLLTGGHSDTQYF
TRBV23-1	11	NA	CASRLNYGYTF
TRBV10-3	14	few	CAISPGDSNQPQHF
TRBV6-5	13	NA	CASSRDRDTEAFF
TRBV6-4	14	once	CASSETDKNQPQHF
TRBV10-3	12	once	CAISDGGDEQFF
TRBV6-1	15	NA	CASSEWRTDSSEQYF
TRBV29-1	12	once	CSGYGNQETQYF
TRBV25-1	12	few	CASSELGGGYTF
TRBV7-9	15	NA	CASSFLAGYDNEQFF
TRBV7-2	14	once	CASSLTGTGEKLFF
TRBV4-1	12	NA	CASSQVGFGQYF
TRBV4-3	13	few	CASSQARHTEAFF
TRBV18	14	NA	CASSGTVGSYEQYF
TRBV19	18	few	CASSTRLVRDRPNTEAFF
TRBV7-2	15	NA	CASSLGGGMNTEAFF
TRBV29-1	14	once	CSVRAAGVDAPLHF
TRBV4-1	14	NA	CASSPEGGSYEQYF
TRBV4-3	14	NA	CASSRLGDNTEAFF
TRBV28	15	NA	CASSALGTGVEKLFF
TRBV6-6	16	once	CASSYQSGQGTGELFF
TRBV21-1	16	once	CASSKVRRIKPYEQYF
TRBV6-6	13	NA	CASSIDGANVLTF
TRBV11-2	17	NA	CASSLGQGLTGANVLTF
TRBV7-8	13	NA	CASSPEENGELFF
TRBV6-5	14	NA	CASGDRSSNQPQHF
TRBV30	15	NA	CAWSVSNPLVGGYTF
TRBV27	14	NA	CASSRGLLNTEAFF
TRBV19	15	NA	CASSGVGLGGNIQYF
TRBV7-2	14	NA	CASSASPGSQPQHF
TRBV6-8	19	NA	CASSKRRGVGWGTSQPQHF
TRBV10-3	13	once	CAIGESKVEKLFF
TRBV6-1	13	NA	CASSEGTWSEQYF
TRBV5-4	15	NA	CASSTKFGATDTQYF
TRBV4-1	16	NA	CASSQDGGRDNQPQHF
TRBV4-3	16	NA	CASSPKLAGARDEQFF
TRBV10-2	14	NA	CASSENTGIQPQHF
TRBV10-3	12	NA	CAISVGTPEAFF
TRBV28	11	once	CASSSRDTQYF
TRBV27	15	NA	CASRRTSGSYNEQFF